The source of this TCR beta chain is a study of T cells in localized non-small cell lung cancer. This clone was recorded a few times. V gave up 1 base and J gave up 5 bases, with 2 bases separating them. Per the germline V gene, CDR1 is SNHLY and CDR2 is FYNNEI. CDR3 length: 11 amino acids. TCRdb's table, derived via immunoSEQ multiplex PCR, lists solely in-frame clones and lacks some. The sample has about 19,000 clones, 75% to 95% seen once. The V and J genes are TRBV2 and TRBJ1-2; D is ambiguous. Material: peripheral blood, obtained before any cancer treatment. This sequence originates from a male donor at least 60 years old with stage I squamous cell lung carcinoma. The CDR3 sequence is CASSEVYGYTF. The CDR3 DNA reads as TGTGCCAGCAGTGAAGTGTATGGCTACACCTTC.